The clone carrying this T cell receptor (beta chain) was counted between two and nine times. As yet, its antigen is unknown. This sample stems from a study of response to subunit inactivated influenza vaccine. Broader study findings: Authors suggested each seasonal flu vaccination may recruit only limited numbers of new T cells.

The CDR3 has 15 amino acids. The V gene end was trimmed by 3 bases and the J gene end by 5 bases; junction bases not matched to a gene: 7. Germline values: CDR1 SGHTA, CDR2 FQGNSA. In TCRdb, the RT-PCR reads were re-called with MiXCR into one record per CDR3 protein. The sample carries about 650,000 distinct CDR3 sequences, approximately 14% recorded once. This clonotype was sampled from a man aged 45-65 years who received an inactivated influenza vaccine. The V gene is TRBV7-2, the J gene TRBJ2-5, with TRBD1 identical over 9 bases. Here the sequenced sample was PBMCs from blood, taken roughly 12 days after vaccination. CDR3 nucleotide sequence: TGTGCCAGCAGCTTCTACAGGGGGCAGGGGGAGACCCAGTACTTC. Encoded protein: CASSFYRGQGETQYF.